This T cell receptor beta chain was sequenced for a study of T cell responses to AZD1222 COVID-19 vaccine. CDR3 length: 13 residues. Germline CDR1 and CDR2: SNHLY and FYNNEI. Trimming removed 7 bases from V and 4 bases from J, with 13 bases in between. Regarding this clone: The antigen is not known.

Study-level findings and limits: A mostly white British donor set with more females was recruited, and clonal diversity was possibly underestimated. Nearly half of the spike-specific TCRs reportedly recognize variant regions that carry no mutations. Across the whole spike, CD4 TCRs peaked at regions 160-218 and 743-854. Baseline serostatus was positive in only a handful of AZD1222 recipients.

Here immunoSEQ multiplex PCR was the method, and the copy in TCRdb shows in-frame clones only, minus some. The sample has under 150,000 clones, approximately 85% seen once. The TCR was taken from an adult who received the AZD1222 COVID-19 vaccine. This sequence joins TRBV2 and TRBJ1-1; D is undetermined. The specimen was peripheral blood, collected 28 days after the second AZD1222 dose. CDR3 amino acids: CASKVTESTEAFF. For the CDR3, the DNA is TGTGCCAGCAAGGTTACCGAAAGCACTGAAGCTTTCTTT.